These 5 T cell receptor beta chains were sequenced from one sample in a study of blood T cells in healthy people across ages. PCR was performed a second time for roughly 7 to 11 cycles using a sample-barcoded 5' primer and a J-beta primer mix. MiXCR was run by TCRdb on the 5' RACE reads, yielding one entry per CDR3 protein. The sample has about 1.5 million distinct CDR3 sequences; 40% to 45% are singletons. Sample: blood. The receptors were sampled from a woman aged 18-30 years in good health.

This sequence joins TRBV2 and TRBJ2-7, with a weak D call TRBD2 (5 bases). The J call may be faulty, since TRBJ2-4 better matches the DNA end. The CDR3 has 16 amino acids. Looked up from germline, CDR1 is SNHLY and CDR2 is FYNNEI. The CDR3 protein is CASSEPLATAKNIQYF. The CDR3 coding sequence is TGTGCCAGCAGTGAACCCCTAGCCACAGCCAAAAACATTCAGTACTTC.

The chain links TRBV6-5 to TRBJ2-3; 10 bases agree with TRBD1. Germline CDR1 and CDR2: MNHEY and SVGAGI. V dropped 6 bases and J dropped 5; count of bases not matched to a gene: 5. The CDR3 length is 14 residues. In nucleotides, the CDR3 is TGTGCCAGCAGGTCTAGGACAGGGGGAGATACGCAGTATTTT. It yields the protein CASRSRTGGDTQYF.

The rearrangement uses TRBV24-1 and TRBJ1-2; possible D gene TRBD1, 6 bases. The germline V gene has CDR1 KGHDR and CDR2 SFDVKD. The length of the CDR3 is 12 residues. Trimming removed 10 bases from V and 7 bases from J, with 15 bases in between. For the CDR3, the DNA is TGTGCCACGGACAGCGGATACGGTGGCTACACCTTC. This translates into CATDSGYGGYTF.

The chain recombines TRBV7-9 with TRBJ2-4, with TRBD2 matching 8 bases. The J call is doubtful: the DNA matches TRBJ2-5 better. Germline CDR1 and CDR2: SEHNR and FQNEAQ (reference sequence). The length of the CDR3 is 15 residues. Written as DNA, the CDR3 is TGTGCCAGCGTCAGGGTAGCGGGACCCCAAGAGACCCAGTACTTC. It is translated as CASVRVAGPQETQYF.

The chain combines TRBV5-6 with TRBJ1-2, with 7 bases aligning to TRBD1. Germline loops: CDR1 SGHDT, CDR2 YYEEEE. CDR3 length: 15 amino acids. Trimming cost V 4 bases and J 4 bases; bases outside gene matches: 10. The CDR3 DNA reads TGTGCCAGCAGCGCTGACAGGGATTTTATCTATGGCTACACCTTC. It specifies CASSADRDFIYGYTF.